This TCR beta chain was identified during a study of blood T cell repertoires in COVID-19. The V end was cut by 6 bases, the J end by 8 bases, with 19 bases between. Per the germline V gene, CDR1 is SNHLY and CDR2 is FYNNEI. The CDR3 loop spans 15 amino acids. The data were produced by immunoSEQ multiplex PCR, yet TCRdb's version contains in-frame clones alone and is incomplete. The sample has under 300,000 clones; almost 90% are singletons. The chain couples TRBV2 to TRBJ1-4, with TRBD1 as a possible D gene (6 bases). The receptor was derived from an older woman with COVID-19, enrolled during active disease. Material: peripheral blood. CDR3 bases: TGTGCCAGCAGGTCCCGAACAGGGCCTGGGGAAAAACTGTTTTTT. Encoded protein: CASRSRTGPGEKLFF.